One and the same sample provided the 5 T cell receptor beta chains below, sequenced in a study of T-cell memory formation after mild COVID-19. TCRdb analysed the 5' RACE reads with MiXCR anew, one entry per CDR3 protein. Of 100,000 or so distinct CDR3 sequences listed, over 8.5% are singletons. The sample taken for sequencing was PBMCs or a T cell subset sorted from them (not recorded which). These receptors were obtained from a man between 18 and 29 years old who had mild COVID-19 (a few samples of this study predate the infection). Cell type and time point are not known.

This clonotype was counted at least ten times. The chain links TRBV9 to TRBJ2-2, with D maybe TRBD2 (6 bases). This CDR3 has 14 residues. V was clipped by 7 bases and J by 0 bases, with 10 bases between them. Germline values: CDR1 SGDLS, CDR2 YYNGEE. CDR3 protein: CASGGSSNTGELFF. DNA of the CDR3: TGTGCCAGCGGAGGGTCTTCGAACACCGGGGAGCTGTTTTTT.

This clonotype was recorded many times. V usage is TRBV4-3 and J usage is TRBJ2-1; possible D gene TRBD1, 6 bases. Germline loops: CDR1 LGHNA, CDR2 YSLEER. The CDR3 spans 14 residues. The V and J ends lost 0 bases and 6 bases respectively, with 9 bases between them. CDR3 amino acids: CASSQEWGRNEQFF. CDR3 nucleotides: TGCGCCAGCAGCCAAGAATGGGGGCGCAATGAGCAGTTCTTC.

This clonotype was counted only a few times. The chain links TRBV9 to TRBJ2-5, with D possibly being TRBD2 (7 bases). The germline V gene has CDR1 SGDLS and CDR2 YYNGEE. CDR3 size: 15 residues. V lost 4 bases to trimming and J lost 1 base, with 14 bases between them. Here the CDR3 reads CASSFQGRVQETQYF. CDR3 DNA sequence: TGTGCCAGCAGCTTCCAGGGGAGGGTCCAAGAGACCCAGTACTTC.

As to this clonotype: Germline is not matched at one junction end, which may reflect a read error. This chain uses TRBV9 with TRBJ2-1, with D possibly matching TRBD2 (5 bases). CDR3 size: 12 residues. Per germline, CDR1 SGDLS and CDR2 YYNGEE. The CDR3 spells CASSVEGLPPLF. DNA of the CDR3: TGTGCCAGCAGCGTAGAAGGACTTCCGCCCCTCTTC.

In this sample, this clonotype turned up a few times. The chain couples TRBV10-3 to TRBJ2-1, with TRBD2 matching over 9 bases. CDR1 and CDR2 (germline): ENHRY, SYGVKD. The CDR3 spans 15 residues. The ends lost 0 bases at V and 6 bases at J; junction bases unmatched: 3. The CDR3 DNA reads TGTGCCATCAGTGAGTCTGGCGGGGGGGCCAATGAGCAGTTCTTC. Protein sequence: CAISESGGGANEQFF.